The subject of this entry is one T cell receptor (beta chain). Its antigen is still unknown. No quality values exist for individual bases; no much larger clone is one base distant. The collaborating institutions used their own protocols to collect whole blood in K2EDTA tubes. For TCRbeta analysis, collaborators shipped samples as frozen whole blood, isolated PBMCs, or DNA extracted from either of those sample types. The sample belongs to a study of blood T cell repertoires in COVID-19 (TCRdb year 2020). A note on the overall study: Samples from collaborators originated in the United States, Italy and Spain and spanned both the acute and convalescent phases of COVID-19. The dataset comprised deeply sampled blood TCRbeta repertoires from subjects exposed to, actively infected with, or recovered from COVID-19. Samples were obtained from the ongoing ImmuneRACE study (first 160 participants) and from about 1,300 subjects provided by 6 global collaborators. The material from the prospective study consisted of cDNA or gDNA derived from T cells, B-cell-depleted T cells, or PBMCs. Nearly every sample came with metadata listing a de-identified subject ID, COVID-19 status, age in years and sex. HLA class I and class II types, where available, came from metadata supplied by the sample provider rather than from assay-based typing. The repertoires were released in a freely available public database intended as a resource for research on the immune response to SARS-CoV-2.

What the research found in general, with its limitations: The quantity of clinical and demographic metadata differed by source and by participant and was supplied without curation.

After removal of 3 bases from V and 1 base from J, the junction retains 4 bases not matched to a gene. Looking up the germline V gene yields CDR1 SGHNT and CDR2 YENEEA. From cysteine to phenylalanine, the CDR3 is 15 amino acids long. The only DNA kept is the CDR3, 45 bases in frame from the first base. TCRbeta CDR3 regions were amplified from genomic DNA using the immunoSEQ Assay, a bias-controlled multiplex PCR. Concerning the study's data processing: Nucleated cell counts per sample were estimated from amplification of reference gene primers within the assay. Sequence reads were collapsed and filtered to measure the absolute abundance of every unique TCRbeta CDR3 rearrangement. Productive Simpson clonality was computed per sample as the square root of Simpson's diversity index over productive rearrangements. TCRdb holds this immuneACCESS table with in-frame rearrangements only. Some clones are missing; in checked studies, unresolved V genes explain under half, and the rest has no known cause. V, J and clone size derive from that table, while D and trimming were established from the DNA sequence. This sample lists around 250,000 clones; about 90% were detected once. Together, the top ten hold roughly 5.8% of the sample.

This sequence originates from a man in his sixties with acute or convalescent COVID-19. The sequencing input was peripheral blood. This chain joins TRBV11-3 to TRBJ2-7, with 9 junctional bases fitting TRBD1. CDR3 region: CASSLDGTGSYEQYF. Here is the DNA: TGTGCCAGCAGCTTGGACGGGACAGGGTCCTACGAGCAGTACTTC. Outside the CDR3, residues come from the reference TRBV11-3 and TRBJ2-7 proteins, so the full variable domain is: EAGVVQSPRYKIIEKKQPVAFWCNPISGHNTLYWYLQNLGQGPELLIRYENEEAVDDSQLPKDRFSAERLKGVDSTLKIQPAELGDSAVYLCASSLDGTGSYEQYFGPGTRLTVT.